The present T cell receptor beta chain was sequenced within a study of T cell responses to AZD1222 COVID-19 vaccine. About the research overall: Researchers grouped second doses given at about 4 or about 12 weeks into one pool.

V gave up 0 bases and J gave up 2 bases, with 12 bases separating them. The length of the CDR3 is 15 residues. Germline V gene sequence: CDR1 SGHRS, CDR2 YFSETQ. Study outcomes and limitations: As reported, nearly half of all spike-specific TCRs target variant regions that are unmutated. Donors, mostly white British, included more females; clonal diversity was possibly underestimated.

Concerning this clone: Its cognate antigen is unknown.

Produced via immunoSEQ multiplex PCR; TCRdb's table is partial and in-frame only. The top ten hold approximately 15% of the sample, which has 66,000 or so clones, approximately 84% seen once. The sample here was peripheral blood, taken on day 0 of AZD1222 vaccination. The chain combines TRBV5-1 with TRBJ2-7; D is unclear. This TCR was recovered from an adult in good health. This CDR3 reads CASSLDRTRTYEQYF. The CDR3 DNA reads TGCGCCAGCAGCTTGGATCGTACACGGACCTACGAGCAGTACTTC.